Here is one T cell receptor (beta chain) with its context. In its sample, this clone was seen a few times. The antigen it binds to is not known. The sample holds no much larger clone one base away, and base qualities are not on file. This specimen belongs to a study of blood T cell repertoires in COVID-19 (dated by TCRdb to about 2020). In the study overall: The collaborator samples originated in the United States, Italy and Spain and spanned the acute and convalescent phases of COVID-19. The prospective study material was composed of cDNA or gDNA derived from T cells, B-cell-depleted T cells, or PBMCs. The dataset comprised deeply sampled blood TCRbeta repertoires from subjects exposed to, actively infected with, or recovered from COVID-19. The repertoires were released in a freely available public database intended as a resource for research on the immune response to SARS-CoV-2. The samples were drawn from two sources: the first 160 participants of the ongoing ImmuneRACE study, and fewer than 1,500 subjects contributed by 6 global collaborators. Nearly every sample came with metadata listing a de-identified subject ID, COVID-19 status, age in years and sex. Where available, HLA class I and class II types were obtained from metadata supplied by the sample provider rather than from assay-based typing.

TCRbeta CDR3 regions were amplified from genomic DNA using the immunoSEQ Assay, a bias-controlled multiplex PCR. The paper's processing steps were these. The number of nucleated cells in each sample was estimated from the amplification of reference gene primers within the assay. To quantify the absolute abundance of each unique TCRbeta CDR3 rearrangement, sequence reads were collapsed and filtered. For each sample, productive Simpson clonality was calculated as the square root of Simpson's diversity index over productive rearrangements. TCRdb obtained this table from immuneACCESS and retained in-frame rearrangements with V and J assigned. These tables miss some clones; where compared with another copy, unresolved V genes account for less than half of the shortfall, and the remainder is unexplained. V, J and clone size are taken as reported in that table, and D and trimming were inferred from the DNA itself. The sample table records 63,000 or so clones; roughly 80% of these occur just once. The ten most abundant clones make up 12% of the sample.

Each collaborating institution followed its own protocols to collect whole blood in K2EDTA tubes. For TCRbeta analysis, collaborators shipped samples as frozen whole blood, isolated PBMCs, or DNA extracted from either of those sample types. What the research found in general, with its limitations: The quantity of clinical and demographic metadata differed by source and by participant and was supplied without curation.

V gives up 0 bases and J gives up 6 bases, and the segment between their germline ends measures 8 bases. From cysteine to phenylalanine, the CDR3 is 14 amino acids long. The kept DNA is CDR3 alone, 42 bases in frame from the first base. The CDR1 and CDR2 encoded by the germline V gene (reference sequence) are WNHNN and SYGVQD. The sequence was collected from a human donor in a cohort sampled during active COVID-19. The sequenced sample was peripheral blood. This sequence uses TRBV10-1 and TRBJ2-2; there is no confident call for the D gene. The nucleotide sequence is TGCGCCAGCAGTGAGTCCTTAGTGGCCGGGGAGCTGTTTTTT. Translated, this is CASSESLVAGELFF.